A single sample is the source of the 19 T cell receptor beta chains below, sequenced in a study of blood T cell repertoires in COVID-19. The protocol was immunoSEQ multiplex PCR, while the TCRdb copy is restricted to in-frame clones and leaves out a portion. Of 50,000 or so clones in the sample, over 80% are singletons; the top ten hold roughly 50%. Sequencing was carried out using peripheral blood. The origin of the receptors is a man between 65 and 85 years old with acute or convalescent COVID-19.

The chain carries TRBV28 and TRBJ2-1, with D uncertain. This CDR3 has 13 amino acids. Germline V gives CDR1 MDHEN, CDR2 SYDVKM. Trimming cost V 3 bases and J 10 bases, with 13 bases left between them. For the CDR3, the DNA is TGTGCCAGCAGTTTGGGCCAGCTACGAGAGCAGTTCTTC. This translates into CASSLGQLREQFF.

This chain links TRBV7-2 with TRBJ1-1, with D maybe TRBD1 (6 bases). The ends were cut back, 1 base at V and 4 bases at J, with 13 bases in the middle. Germline V gene data show CDR1 as SGHTA and CDR2 as FQGNSA. This CDR3 contains 15 residues. For the CDR3, the DNA is TGTGCCAGCAGCTTAGGGGCAGGGGCCCGCACTGAAGCTTTCTTT. Translation gives CASSLGAGARTEAFF.

V gene TRBV18 combines with J gene TRBJ1-1; unclear D gene. The germline V gene encodes CDR1 KGHSH and CDR2 LQKENI. Trimming removed 3 bases from V and 10 bases from J, with 15 bases in between. The CDR3 totals 13 residues. The CDR3 region has the DNA TGTGCCAGCTCACCCTATGGGCCGCCCTTAGCTTTCTTT. Its protein is CASSPYGPPLAFF.

The chain joins TRBV24-1 to TRBJ2-5; TRBD2 is a possible D gene (6 bases). The CDR3 length is 15 residues. Trimming took 4 bases from V and 3 from J, leaving 14 bases between them. The germline CDR1 and CDR2 sequences are KGHDR and SFDVKD. As DNA, the CDR3 is TGTGCCACCAGTGACGCGGGACGGGAAGAAGAGACCCAGTACTTC. This encodes CATSDAGREEETQYF.

The chain carries TRBV3-1 (or the pseudogene TRBV3-2) and TRBJ2-1; D might be TRBD2 (6 bases). Trimming took 1 base from V and 6 from J, leaving 19 bases between them. The CDR3 sequence is 17 residues long. Germline V gene lookup returns CDR1 LGHDT and CDR2 YNNKEL (reference sequence). CDR3 sequence reads: CASSQAPSGGGINEQFF. The CDR3 DNA reads TGTGCCAGCAGCCAAGCTCCGTCCGGGGGAGGAATCAATGAGCAGTTCTTC.

J is TRBJ1-1 and V is TRBV12-3 or TRBV12-4; a weak D match, TRBD1 (6 bases). V lost 7 bases to trimming and J lost 4 bases, with 7 bases between them. The CDR3 has 11 residues. The DNA for the CDR3 is TGTGCCAGCAAAGGGGGCACTGAAGCTTTCTTT. Its protein product is CASKGGTEAFF.

The genes are TRBV11-1 and TRBJ2-7; TRBD2 aligns across 10 bases. Losses at the gene ends were 5 bases for V and 3 bases for J; bases not matched to a gene: 4. The CDR3 has 14 residues. CDR1 and CDR2 (germline): SGHAT, FQDESV (reference sequence). The chain's CDR3 is CASSQREGHYEQYF. The CDR3 DNA sequence: TGTGCCAGCAGCCAGCGGGAGGGCCACTACGAGCAGTACTTC.

V usage is TRBV28 and J usage is TRBJ2-2; 7 bases map to TRBD1. The germline V gene encodes CDR1 MDHEN and CDR2 SYDVKM. Trimming took 4 bases from V and 0 from J; bases not matched to a gene: 5. This CDR3 contains 16 residues. CDR3 protein: CASSSWTGANTGELFF. The CDR3 nucleotides read TGTGCCAGCAGTTCGTGGACAGGTGCGAACACCGGGGAGCTGTTTTTT.

This clone turned up a few times. This rearrangement joins TRBV6-5 to TRBJ1-1; weak D call: TRBD1 (5 bases). In germline, CDR1 is MNHEY, CDR2 SVGAGI. This CDR3 is 13 amino acids long. V was clipped by 0 bases and J by 3 bases, with 5 bases between them. This CDR3 reads CASSYSRDTEAFF. CDR3 nucleotides: TGTGCCAGCAGTTACTCCAGGGACACTGAAGCTTTCTTT.

The chain combines TRBV4-3 with TRBJ1-2; D gene unclear. Trimming stripped 1 base from V and 2 bases from J, with 5 bases between. The CDR3 is made up of 13 amino acids. Per germline, CDR1 LGHNA and CDR2 YSLEER. The CDR3 DNA reads as TGCGCCAGCAGCCAAGGCAGAAACTATGGCTACACCTTC. Protein sequence: CASSQGRNYGYTF.

CDR3 in amino acids: CASSTRWTGGKDGYTF. The CDR3 bases are TGTGCCAGTAGTACCCGATGGACAGGGGGTAAGGATGGCTACACCTTC. The chain employs TRBV19 and TRBJ1-2, with 10 bases matching TRBD1. V gave up 4 bases and J gave up 6 bases; unmatched junction bases: 11. This CDR3 spans 16 amino acids. In germline, CDR1 is LNHDA, CDR2 SQIVND (reference sequence). Together with reference TRBV19 and TRBJ1-2, the CDR3 gives the full variable domain: DGGITQSPKYLFRKEGQNVTLSCEQNLNHDAMYWYRQDPGQGLRLIYYSQIVNDFQKGDIAEGYSVSREKKESFPLTVTSAQKNPTAFYLCASSTRWTGGKDGYTFGSGTRLTVV.

The chain links TRBV29-1 to TRBJ2-5, with TRBD1 as a possible D gene (7 bases). The ends were cut back, 5 bases at V and 2 bases at J, with 12 bases in the middle. The CDR3 is 13 amino acids. CDR1 is SQVTM and CDR2 is ANQGSEA in the germline V gene. CDR3 protein: CSVWGDRQETQYF. The DNA for the CDR3 is TGCAGCGTTTGGGGGGACAGACAAGAGACCCAGTACTTC.

The chain recombines TRBV19 with TRBJ1-1; the D gene is possibly TRBD1 (5 bases). This CDR3 is 14 amino acids long. V was trimmed by 9 bases and J by 0 bases, leaving 14 bases between them. CDR1 is LNHDA and CDR2 is SQIVND in the germline V gene (reference sequence). The CDR3 sequence: CASGPSGMNTEAFF. The CDR3 DNA sequence: TGTGCCAGCGGGCCTTCAGGGATGAACACTGAAGCTTTCTTT.

The chain couples TRBV10-2 to TRBJ1-4; 12 bases are shared with TRBD1. This CDR3 has 17 amino acids. V trimming: 10 bases; J trimming: 7 bases; junction bases outside the gene matches: 16. In germline, CDR1 is WSHSY, CDR2 SAAADI. This chain's CDR3 is CATKIAGTGGGGEKLFF. CDR3 bases: TGCGCCACGAAAATCGCCGGGACAGGGGGCGGAGGTGAAAAACTGTTTTTT.

This chain joins TRBV9 and TRBJ2-7, with a tentative D call TRBD2 (5 bases). V dropped 2 bases and J dropped 0 bases, with 12 bases sitting between them. The CDR3 contains 15 residues. CDR1 is SGDLS, CDR2 YYNGEE, per germline. The CDR3 loop is CASSVGLASSYEQYF. In nucleotides, the CDR3 is TGTGCCAGCAGCGTTGGGTTAGCGAGCTCCTACGAGCAGTACTTC.

The chain is built from TRBV12-3 or TRBV12-4 and TRBJ1-2; D remains ambiguous. The CDR3 is 12 amino acids. V was clipped by 1 base and J by 4 bases, with 4 bases between them. The CDR3 DNA follows: TGTGCCAGCAGTTTAGGTATCTATGGCTACACCTTC. It codes for CASSLGIYGYTF.

The chain recombines TRBV28 with TRBJ1-5; TRBD1 is a possible D gene (5 bases). The germline V gene encodes CDR1 MDHEN and CDR2 SYDVKM. The CDR3 is 15 amino acids. Trimming pared 3 bases from V and 5 bases from J, leaving 14 bases between. CDR3 sequence (DNA): TGTGCCAGCAGTTTGGTTCAGGGAACCGATCAGCCCCAGCATTTT. Its protein is CASSLVQGTDQPQHF.

This chain links TRBV18 with TRBJ2-1; tentative D call: TRBD2 (6 bases). With 3 bases removed from V and 4 bases from J, the gap between germline ends came to 16 bases. Germline V gene data show CDR1 as KGHSH and CDR2 as LQKENI. The CDR3 totals 16 residues. Here the CDR3 reads CASSPYLADIYNEQFF. The CDR3 DNA is TGTGCCAGCTCACCCTACTTAGCGGATATATACAATGAGCAGTTCTTC.

CDR3 in amino acids: CASSPGLAVNNEQFF. In DNA form, the CDR3 reads TGTGCCAGCAGCCCCGGACTAGCGGTCAACAATGAGCAGTTCTTC. This sequence joins TRBV11-2 and TRBJ2-1; 10 bases map to TRBD2. The CDR3 runs 15 residues. Germline CDR1 is SGHAT and CDR2 is FQNNGV. V dropped 5 bases and J dropped 5; count of bases not matched to a gene: 6. Supplemented by reference TRBV11-2 and TRBJ2-1, the full variable domain reads EAGVAQSPRYKIIEKRQSVAFWCNPISGHATLYWYQQILGQGPKLLIQFQNNGVVDDSQLPKDRFSAERLKGVDSTLKIQPAKLEDSAVYLCASSPGLAVNNEQFFGPGTRLTVL.